This entry features one TCR beta chain sequence. Which antigen it targets is not known. No base quality information exists; no much larger clone differs at one position. Samples from volunteer blood donors who had recovered from COVID-19 were contributed by a second Seattle source. Collaborating institutions collected whole blood in K2EDTA tubes following their own protocols. For TCRbeta analysis, collaborators shipped samples as frozen whole blood, isolated PBMCs, or DNA extracted from either of those sample types. The data were taken from a study of blood T cell repertoires in COVID-19 (dated by TCRdb to 2019 to 2021). Study-level background: Samples from collaborators originated in the United States, Italy and Spain and spanned both the acute and convalescent phases of COVID-19. Where HLA class I and class II types were available, the types were taken from metadata supplied by the sample provider, not from assay-based typing. The samples were drawn from the first 160 participants of the ongoing ImmuneRACE study and from about 1,200 subjects provided by 6 global collaborators. The material from the prospective study consisted of cDNA or gDNA derived from T cells, B-cell-depleted T cells, or PBMCs. The sample metadata nearly always contained a de-identified subject ID, COVID-19 status, age in years and sex. The repertoires were released in a freely available public database meant as a resource for research on the immune response to SARS-CoV-2. Subjects who had been exposed to COVID-19, were actively infected with it, or had recovered from it provided the deeply sampled blood TCRbeta repertoires that made up the dataset. Study-level results and caveats: The quantity of clinical and demographic metadata differed by source and by participant and was supplied without curation.

TCRbeta CDR3 regions were amplified from genomic DNA by means of the immunoSEQ Assay, a bias-controlled multiplex PCR. On the study's bioinformatics: Nucleated cell counts per sample were estimated from amplification of reference gene primers within the assay. Sequence reads were collapsed and filtered to measure the absolute abundance of every unique TCRbeta CDR3 rearrangement. Productive Simpson clonality was computed per sample as the square root of Simpson's diversity index over productive rearrangements. TCRdb limited this immuneACCESS table to in-frame rearrangements with V and J called. A share of clones is missing; checked studies link under half to unresolved V genes, and the rest is unexplained. D and trimming were read from the DNA, whereas the V and J calls and clone size are those reported in that table. Present in this sample are under 250,000 clones, 89% of which were seen just once. The top ten clonotypes cover about 6% of the sample.

Sequencing was done on a sample of peripheral blood. The clonotype originates from a man in his sixties who had recovered from COVID-19.

CDR3 reads: CASSQLAVGSYNEQFF. The nucleotides read TGTGCCAGCAGCCAGCTAGCGGTGGGCTCCTACAATGAGCAGTTCTTC. The chain couples TRBV6-2 or TRBV6-3 to TRBJ2-1, with 7 central nucleotides matching TRBD2. Its CDR3 holds 16 amino acids, cysteine through phenylalanine. Just CDR3 DNA is preserved here, 48 bases in frame from base 1. CDR1 MNHEY and CDR2 SVGEGT were looked up in the germline V gene. Unmatched junction bases come to 8, with V trimmed by 6 bases and J by 0 bases.